This is a list of T cell receptor beta chains from one sample in a study of ipilimumab plus nivolumab after autologous stem cell transplantation. Sequenced by immunoSEQ multiplex PCR; TCRdb stores in-frame clones only, minus some. The data contain approximately 20,000 clones, over 70% of them seen just once; the ten biggest clones take up 20%. This material consisted of PBMCs, taken in a trial of ipilimumab plus nivolumab as post-transplant consolidation. Source of these receptors: a male donor with diffuse large B-cell lymphoma. Each CDR3 is given with its conserved first and last residue. The size of a clone is reported for some rows only, either as once, few or many, or as a class for expanded clones.

J gene	V gene	clone size	CDR3 protein
TRBJ2-1	TRBV10-3	NA	CAISESYGGGASYNEQFF
TRBJ1-5	TRBV28	NA	CASSLEWWRQGQPQHF
TRBJ2-3	TRBV5-8	once	CASRSGLAGAGDTQYF
TRBJ2-7	TRBV5-1	NA	CASSLDEQYF
TRBJ1-5	TRBV19	NA	CASRGGQFGNQPQHF
TRBJ2-7	TRBV13	NA	CASSLGALEQYF
TRBJ2-5	TRBV19	NA	CASSIGAGALETQYF
TRBJ2-1	TRBV28	NA	CASSLALMTLAGYNEQFF
TRBJ1-4	TRBV7-6	few	CASSSNKGQLGKLFF
TRBJ2-5	TRBV28	NA	CASISQGRGETQYF
TRBJ1-1	TRBV7-9	once	CASSTQTGGGNTEAFF
TRBJ2-5	TRBV7-3	NA	CASSLQGGFQETQYF
TRBJ1-1	TRBV19	once	CASSLRRGDPTLRNTEAFF
TRBJ1-5	TRBV13	NA	CASSLGPRGGNQPQHF
TRBJ1-1	TRBV5-1	NA	CASMPYRGQGTEAFF
TRBJ2-7	TRBV11-3	NA	CASSYSGGLAPSYEQYF
TRBJ1-6	TRBV9	NA	CASSASLGRSYNSPLHF
TRBJ2-1	TRBV5-4	NA	CASSTRQGIGNEQFF
TRBJ1-1	TRBV5-1	NA	CASSEGTTRTGEAFF
TRBJ2-7	TRBV7-9	NA	CASSTRTGGKAYEQYF
TRBJ2-3	TRBV7-9	NA	CASSGGGAVDTQYF
TRBJ2-2	TRBV5-1	NA	CASASGGQGAGTGELFF
TRBJ1-2	TRBV5-1	NA	CASSLVPGQGGGYTF
TRBJ1-1	TRBV4-3	NA	CASSPQPDRNTEAFF
TRBJ1-3	TRBV5-6	once	CASSLDRAGNTIYF
TRBJ2-7	TRBV18	NA	CASSSTSGTGGRHEQYF
TRBJ1-5	TRBV28	medium-sized	CASSFPGTRLSNQPQHF
TRBJ1-1	TRBV2	NA	CASSMGPNTEAFF
TRBJ2-4	TRBV6-5	NA	CASSYSKPGDF
TRBJ1-2	TRBV19	medium-sized	CASSISTNYGYTF
TRBJ1-4	TRBV9	NA	CASSVGVWERSEKLFF
TRBJ1-2	TRBV7-9	many	CASSPDSDFEYGYTF
TRBJ1-6	TRBV2	NA	CASSPDRITLSPLHF
TRBJ2-1	TRBV12-5	once	CASGLDILSYNEQFF
TRBJ2-6	TRBV13	once	CASSNGQGASGANVLTF
TRBJ2-5	TRBV4-1	NA	CASSQGQGEIPETQYF
TRBJ2-3	TRBV4-3	few	CASSQEPLTASDTQYF
TRBJ2-7	TRBV29-1	NA	CSVESRDDSSYEQYF
TRBJ2-3	TRBV4-3	NA	CASSQAAVAGSFSYETDTQYF
TRBJ1-2	TRBV5-1	NA	CASSSNGGTGGFQGYTF
TRBJ1-1	TRBV19	NA	CASSGAWNTEAFF
TRBJ2-5	TRBV11-1	NA	CASSAGLQETQYF
TRBJ1-6	TRBV5-1	NA	CASSRGTGTAYSPLHF
TRBJ2-3	TRBV9	NA	CASSRTADRGGSTDTQYF